This T cell receptor beta chain is from a study of blood T cells in healthy people across ages. Each sample provided at least 6 micrograms of extracted total RNA. The CDR3 covers 14 residues. Losses at the gene ends were 6 bases for V and 2 bases for J; bases not matched to a gene: 3. Germline CDR1 is LNHDA and CDR2 is SQIVND (reference sequence). On this clonotype: Its antigen is not identified.

Study findings and constraints: A greater number of naive CD4+ cells and higher diversity distinguished long-lived donors from aged donors. While age rose, TCR beta diversity per million T cells dropped in a roughly linear way.

A second about 6 to 12 cycle PCR used barcoded and J-beta primers. No fewer than 3 million CDR3-containing paired-end reads came from each sample. TCRdb ran MiXCR on the 5' RACE reads and lists one entry per CDR3 protein. The sample records a few hundred thousand distinct CDR3 sequences, roughly 29% being singletons. Sample: blood. The V and J genes are TRBV19 and TRBJ1-5; 8 nucleotides line up with TRBD1. This sequence originates from a woman aged 70 to 79 in good health. The CDR3 nucleotides read TGTGCCAGTAGACAGGGGGTTGGCAATCAGCCCCAGCATTTT. Encoded protein: CASRQGVGNQPQHF.